This entry is about one TCR beta chain. As yet, its antigen is unknown. The sample comes from a study of identical twins. General observations from the study: The analysis was cross-sectional rather than longitudinal within donors. Models, which agreed with sharing between unrelated individuals, nonetheless underestimated the out-of-frame TCR alpha sharing seen in monozygotic twins.

The CDR3 consists of 21 residues. Germline lookup yields CDR1 SGHVS and CDR2 FNYEAQ. Trimming cost V 5 bases and J 4 bases, with 30 bases left between them. Unique molecular identifiers were in the cDNA, with template-switch universal primer binding. Using its own MiXCR run on the 5' RACE reads, TCRdb lists one record per CDR3 protein. The sample has 650,000 to 800,000 distinct CDR3 sequences, less than 10% seen once. This same sample was also part of a study on yellow fever vaccine responses in identical twins. Per that study: Twins' T cell vaccine responses reportedly looked partly convergent, partly personalized.

The V and J genes are TRBV7-6 and TRBJ2-6, with a possible D match to TRBD1 (12 bases). The sequencing sample was made of PBMCs. This sequence was found in a woman between 18 and 29 years old in good health. The CDR3 reads CASSPGQGATSGMSGANVLTF. The DNA of the CDR3 is TGTGCCAGCAGCCCGGGACAGGGGGCGACTAGCGGGATGTCAGGGGCCAACGTCCTGACTTTC.